Below are 8 T cell receptor beta chains sequenced from a single sample in a study of shared clonotypes between healthy human individuals. Only in-frame clones appear in the TCRdb table, and some are missing; sequencing was by immunoSEQ multiplex PCR. The sample consists of more than 1 million clones, about 80% of them appearing once. Sequenced input: memory CD4+ T cells from PBMCs. Subset reported: CD45RA-negative fraction. The source of these receptors is a young man in good health. Some clones in this sample may be carry-over from other donors' samples.

This clone was observed a single time. The CDR3 loop is CASSGTAGHPVTQYF. The CDR3 DNA reads TGTGCCAGCAGTGGTACGGCTGGGCACCCGGTTACGCAGTATTTT. The chain has TRBV2 and TRBJ2-3; D not certain. Germline V gene lookup returns CDR1 SNHLY and CDR2 FYNNEI. The CDR3 is 15 amino acids. V dropped 4 bases and J dropped 8 bases, with 19 bases sitting between them.

The table lists this clone with a count of one. This chain connects TRBV7-2 to TRBJ1-4, with D uncertain. CDR3 size: 13 residues. The V and J ends lost 1 base and 5 bases respectively, with 5 bases between them. CDR1 is SGHTA, CDR2 FQGNSA, per germline. In DNA form, the CDR3 reads TGTGCCAGCAGCTTAGGAAAGAATGAAAAACTGTTTTTT. It codes for CASSLGKNEKLFF.

As to this clone: This specimen includes other DNA sequences encoding the same CDR3. CDR3 nucleotides: TGTGCCAGCAGCTTAGTCGGGGGCATGAACACTGAAGCTTTCTTT. It translates to CASSLVGGMNTEAFF. The V and J genes are TRBV7-2 and TRBJ1-1; a possible D gene is TRBD1 (6 bases). The CDR3 totals 15 residues. Germline assignment: CDR1 SGHTA and CDR2 FQGNSA. Trimming took off 1 base at V and 0 bases at J, with 9 bases between the two ends. The whole variable domain, remainder taken from reference TRBV7-2 and TRBJ1-1, is GAGVSQSPSNKVTEKGKDVELRCDPISGHTALYWYRQSLGQGLEFLIYFQGNSAPDKSGLPSDRFSAERTGGSVSTLTIQRTQQEDSAVYLCASSLVGGMNTEAFFGQGTRLTVV.

This chain links TRBV7-9 with TRBJ2-7; the D is unclear. CDR3 length: 16 amino acids. V gave up 5 bases and J gave up 0 bases, with 17 bases separating them. Germline loops: CDR1 SEHNR, CDR2 FQNEAQ (reference sequence). The CDR3 DNA sequence: TGTGCCAGCAGCCCCCTTTCGGCCACGAGCTCCTACGAGCAGTACTTC. Protein product: CASSPLSATSSYEQYF.

V is TRBV5-4 and J is TRBJ2-3, with TRBD2 matching over 7 bases. Trimming removed 0 bases from V and 4 bases from J; junction bases left unmatched: 8. CDR1 is SGHNT, CDR2 YYREEE, per germline (reference sequence). The CDR3 covers 16 residues. CDR3 loop: CASSLGGGGRPDTQYF. The CDR3 region has the DNA TGTGCCAGCAGCTTGGGGGGCGGCGGGAGACCAGATACGCAGTATTTT.

The rearrangement uses TRBV6-1 and TRBJ1-2, with a possible D match to TRBD1 (5 bases). There are 14 residues in the CDR3. The V end was cut by 6 bases, the J end by 8 bases, with 19 bases between. Per germline, CDR1 MNHNS and CDR2 SASEGT. CDR3: CASSFSRVSDGYTF. The CDR3 nucleotides are TGTGCCAGCAGCTTCTCCAGGGTATCGGACGGCTACACCTTC.

The CDR3, as DNA: TGTGCCAGCAGTTTACTCGCATCCGAGCAGTACTTC. Translating gives CASSLLASEQYF. The chain joins TRBV28 to TRBJ2-7; no reliable D call. In germline, CDR1 is MDHEN, CDR2 SYDVKM. The CDR3 loop spans 12 amino acids. V was cut by 2 bases and J by 6 bases, with 8 bases left in between. The variable domain in full, completed from reference TRBV28 and TRBJ2-7, reads DVKVTQSSRYLVKRTGEKVFLECVQDMDHENMFWYRQDPGLGLRLIYFSYDVKMKEKGDIPEGYSVSREKKERFSLILESASTNQTSMYLCASSLLASEQYFGPGTRLTVT.

The chain couples TRBV27 to TRBJ2-2; the match to TRBD2 covers 13 bases. The CDR3 extends over 16 amino acids. Unmatched junction bases numbered 10, after V lost 8 bases and J lost 7 bases. The germline gives CDR1 MNHEY, CDR2 SMNVEV (reference sequence). CDR3 sequence reads: CASGLTSGRAIGELFF. CDR3 DNA sequence: TGTGCCAGCGGATTAACTAGCGGGAGGGCCATCGGGGAGCTGTTTTTT.